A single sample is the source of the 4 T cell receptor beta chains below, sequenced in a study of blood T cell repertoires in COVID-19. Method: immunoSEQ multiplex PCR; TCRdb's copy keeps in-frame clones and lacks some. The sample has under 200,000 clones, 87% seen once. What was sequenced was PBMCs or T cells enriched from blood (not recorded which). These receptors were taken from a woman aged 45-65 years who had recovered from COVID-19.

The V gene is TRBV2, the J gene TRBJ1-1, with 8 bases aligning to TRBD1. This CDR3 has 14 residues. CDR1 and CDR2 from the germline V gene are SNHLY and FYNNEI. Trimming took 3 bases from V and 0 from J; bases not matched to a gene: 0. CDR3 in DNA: TGTGCCAGCAGTGACAGGGGGCTGAACACTGAAGCTTTCTTT. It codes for CASSDRGLNTEAFF.

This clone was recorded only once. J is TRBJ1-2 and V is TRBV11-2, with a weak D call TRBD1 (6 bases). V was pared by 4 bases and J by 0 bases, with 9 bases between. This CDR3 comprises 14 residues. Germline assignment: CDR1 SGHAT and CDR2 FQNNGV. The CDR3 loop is CASSSDRTNYGYTF. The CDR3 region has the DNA TGTGCCAGCAGCTCCGACAGGACTAACTATGGCTACACCTTC.

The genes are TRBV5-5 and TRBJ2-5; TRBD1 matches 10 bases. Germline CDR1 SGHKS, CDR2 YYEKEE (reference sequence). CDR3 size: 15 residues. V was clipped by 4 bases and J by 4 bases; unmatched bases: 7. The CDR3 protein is CASSRDGQGGETQYF. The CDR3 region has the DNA TGTGCCAGCAGCAGAGATGGACAGGGGGGAGAGACCCAGTACTTC.

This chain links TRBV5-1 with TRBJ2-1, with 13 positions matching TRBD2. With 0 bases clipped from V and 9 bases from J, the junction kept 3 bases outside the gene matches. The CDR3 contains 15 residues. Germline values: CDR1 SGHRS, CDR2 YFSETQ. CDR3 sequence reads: CASSLVGLAGVEQFF. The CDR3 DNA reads TGCGCCAGCAGCTTGGTCGGACTAGCGGGGGTTGAGCAGTTCTTC. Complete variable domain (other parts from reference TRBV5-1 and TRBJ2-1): KAGVTQTPRYLIKTRGQQVTLSCSPISGHRSVSWYQQTPGQGLQFLFEYFSETQRNKGNFPGRFSGRQFSNSRSEMNVSTLELGDSALYLCASSLVGLAGVEQFFGPGTRLTVL.